This TCR beta chain originates from a study of T cells in women clearing cervical HPV infection. Study-wide background: Cases were women with histologically confirmed HPV16-related CIN3 or worse, including a couple of invasive cancers.

The CDR3 contains 14 residues. V lost 0 bases and J 4 bases, leaving 7 bases between the germline ends. The germline V gene has CDR1 MNHEY and CDR2 SVGEGT. On this clone: The read terminates 3 residues before the CDR3 end, so the remaining end is supplied by the germline J gene.

Data came from immunoSEQ multiplex PCR; TCRdb stores just in-frame clones and leaves some out. The sample yields more than 20,000 clones, of which the top ten take up over 5%. The chain recombines TRBV6-2 or TRBV6-3 with TRBJ2-1; D is undetermined. The receptor's source is a woman aged 18 to 75 with a cervical HPV16 infection that either progressed to CIN3+ or cleared (not recorded which). The sequenced sample was blood buffy coat. This chain's CDR3 is CASSYSALYNEQFF. CDR3 bases read: TGTGCCAGCAGTTACTCGGCTCTGTACAATGAG.